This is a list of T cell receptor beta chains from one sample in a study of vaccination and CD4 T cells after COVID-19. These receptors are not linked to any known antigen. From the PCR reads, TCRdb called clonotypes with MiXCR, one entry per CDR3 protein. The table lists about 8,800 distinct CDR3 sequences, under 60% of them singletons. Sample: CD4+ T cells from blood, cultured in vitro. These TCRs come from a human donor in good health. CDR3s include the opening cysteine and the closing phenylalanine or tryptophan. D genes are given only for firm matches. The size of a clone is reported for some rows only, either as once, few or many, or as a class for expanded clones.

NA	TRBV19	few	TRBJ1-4	TGTGCCAGTAGTATAAGTGAAAAACTGTTTTTT	CASSISEKLFF
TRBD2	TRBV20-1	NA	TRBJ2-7	TGCAGTTCTGTACCCACTAGCGGAAGCTACGAGCAGTACTTC	CSSVPTSGSYEQYF
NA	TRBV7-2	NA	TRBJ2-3	TGTGCCAGCAGCTTGACCCAGCCCCTCACAGATACGCAGTATTTT	CASSLTQPLTDTQYF
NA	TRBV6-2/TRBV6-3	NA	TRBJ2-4	TGTGCCAGCAGACACGACGGAACCAAAAACATTCAGTACTTC	CASRHDGTKNIQYF
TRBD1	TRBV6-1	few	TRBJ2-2	TGTGCCAGTAACAGGGGGCGTGAGACCGGGGAGCTGTTTTTT	CASNRGRETGELFF
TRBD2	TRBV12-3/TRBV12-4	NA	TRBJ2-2	TGTGCCTCAAGTCGCGGCGGGGGGGCATTGCGAGACACCGGGGAGCTGTTTTTT	CASSRGGGALRDTGELFF
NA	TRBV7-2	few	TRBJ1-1	TGTGCCAGCAGCTTATATGGGACCGAAGCTTTCTTT	CASSLYGTEAFF
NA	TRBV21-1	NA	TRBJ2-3	TGTGCCAGCAGCAAAGAGACTCGCTCAAGCACAGATACGCAGTATTTT	CASSKETRSSTDTQYF
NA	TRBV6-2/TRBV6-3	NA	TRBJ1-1	TGTGCCAGCAGTTGGGGGAGAGGGAGTCACACTGAAGCTTTCTTT	CASSWGRGSHTEAFF
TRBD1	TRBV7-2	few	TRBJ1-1	TGTGCCAGCAGACTCGACCGGGACAGGATTACGAACACTGAAGCTTTCTTT	CASRLDRDRITNTEAFF
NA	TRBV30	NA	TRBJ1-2	TGTGCCTGGGGCGGGCTAGGATCGGGGGGGCACGGCTATGGCTACACCTTC	CAWGGLGSGGHGYGYTF
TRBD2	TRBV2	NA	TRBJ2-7	TGTGCCAGCAGGGCCAGGGGAGCGGGAGTTTACGAGCAGTACTTC	CASRARGAGVYEQYF
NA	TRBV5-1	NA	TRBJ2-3	TGCGCCAGCAGGCCTACGCCCTGGACTGGGACAGATACGCAGTATTTT	CASRPTPWTGTDTQYF
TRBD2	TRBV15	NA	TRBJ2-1	TGTGCCACCAGCAGAGGACTAGCGGGAGGGGACAATGAGCAGTTCTTC	CATSRGLAGGDNEQFF
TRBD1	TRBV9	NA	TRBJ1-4	TGTGCCAGCAGCGGATCGGGACAGGATGCACTGTTTTTT	CASSGSGQDALFF
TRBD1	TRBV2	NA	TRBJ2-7	TGTGCCAGCAGACCAACAGGGGTGGGCGAGCAGTACTTC	CASRPTGVGEQYF
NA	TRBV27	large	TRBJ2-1	TGTGCCAGCAGTTTATACACAGGGTGGGATGAGCAGTTCTTC	CASSLYTGWDEQFF
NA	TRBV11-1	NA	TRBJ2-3	TGTGCCAGCAGCTTAGGAACGCGAACTAGCACAGATACGCAGTATTTT	CASSLGTRTSTDTQYF
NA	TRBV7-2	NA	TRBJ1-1	TGTGCCAGCAGCTTAGTAGGGGACACTGAAGCTTTCTTT	CASSLVGDTEAFF
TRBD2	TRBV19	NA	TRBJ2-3	TGTGCCAGTAAAGAAGCGGGAGCGGTGTATACGCAGTATTTT	CASKEAGAVYTQYF
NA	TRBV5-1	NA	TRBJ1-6	TGCGCCAGCAGCTTGTCGGGGGGCTATAATTCACCCCTCCACTTT	CASSLSGGYNSPLHF
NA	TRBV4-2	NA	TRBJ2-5	TGTGCCAGCAGCCAAGGCCAGGGGCCTCAAGAGACCCAGTACTTC	CASSQGQGPQETQYF
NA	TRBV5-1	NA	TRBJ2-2	TGCGCCAGCAGCTTGACGGCAAATGGGGAGCTGTTTTTT	CASSLTANGELFF
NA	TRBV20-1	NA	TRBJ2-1	TGCAGTGCTAGAGATGCGGGACAGACTTACAATGAGCAGTTCTTC	CSARDAGQTYNEQFF
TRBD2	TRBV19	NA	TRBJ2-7	TGTGCCAGTAGTATTGGCGGGCTAGCGGGGTACGAGCAGTACTTC	CASSIGGLAGYEQYF
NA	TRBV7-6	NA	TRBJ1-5	TGTGCCAGCAGCCCTGACAGTCTAGGCAATCAGCCCCAGCATTTT	CASSPDSLGNQPQHF
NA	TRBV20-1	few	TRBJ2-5	TGCAGTGCTCCGGGCCGTCAAGAGACCCAGTACTTC	CSAPGRQETQYF
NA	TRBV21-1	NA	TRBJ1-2	TGTGCCAGCAGCAAAGAGGCCCGGGACCGAGTCTATGGCTACACCTTC	CASSKEARDRVYGYTF
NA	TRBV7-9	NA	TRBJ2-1	TGTGCCAGCAGCTCGGGACTCGGACCCAATGAGCAGTTCTTC	CASSSGLGPNEQFF
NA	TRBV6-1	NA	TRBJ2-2	TGTGCCAGCAGTGGAGACAGCGGATACACCGGGGAGCTGTTTTTT	CASSGDSGYTGELFF
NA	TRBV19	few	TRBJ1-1	TGTGCCAGTAGTAGGGAGGGAGACACTGAAGCTTTCTTT	CASSREGDTEAFF
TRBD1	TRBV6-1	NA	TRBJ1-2	TGTGCCAGCAGGCTGACAGGGAACTATGGCTACACCTTC	CASRLTGNYGYTF
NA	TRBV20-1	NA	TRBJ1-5	TGCAGTGCTAGTCTCCCCCGCGCGGGGGGCAATCAGCCCCAGCATTTT	CSASLPRAGGNQPQHF
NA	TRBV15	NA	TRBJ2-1	TGTGCCACCAGCAAAGCGGCCCTCGGTAACAATGAGCAGTTCTTC	CATSKAALGNNEQFF
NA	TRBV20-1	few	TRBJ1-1	TGCAGTGCTCAGATAGACAGCGCGAACACTGAAGCTTTCTTT	CSAQIDSANTEAFF
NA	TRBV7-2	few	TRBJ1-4	TGTGCCAGCAGCTTAGGTGGCAGGGGCGGGGAAAAACTGTTTTTT	CASSLGGRGGEKLFF
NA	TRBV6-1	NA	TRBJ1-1	TGTGCCAGCAGTGAACTTGAGGGGGTCACCCAAGCTTTCTTT	CASSELEGVTQAFF
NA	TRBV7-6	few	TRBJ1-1	TGTGCCAGCAGCTTAGCAGTAGGGGGCACTGAAGCTTTCTTT	CASSLAVGGTEAFF
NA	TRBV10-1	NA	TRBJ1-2	TGCGCCAGCAGTGATGGGCGTCCCTATGGCTACACCTTC	CASSDGRPYGYTF
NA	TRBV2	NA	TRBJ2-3	TGTGCCAGCAGTGAACTAGGTGTCAGCGCCACAGATACGCAGTATTTT	CASSELGVSATDTQYF